What follows are 2 T cell receptor beta chains derived from one specimen sequenced in a study of blood T cell repertoires in COVID-19. The repertoire was sequenced with immunoSEQ multiplex PCR; TCRdb's copy has only in-frame clones and lacks some. The sample has 250,000 or so clones, approximately 86% seen once. The specimen was peripheral blood. These receptors were taken from a middle-aged man with active or convalescent COVID-19.

The chain recombines TRBV6-5 with TRBJ2-7; maybe TRBD2 (6 bases). The CDR3 runs 12 residues. Germline loops: CDR1 MNHEY, CDR2 SVGAGI. Trimming took 7 bases from V and 2 from J, leaving 9 bases between them. Here the CDR3 reads CASNRGTYEQYF. The CDR3 region has the DNA TGTGCCAGCAATCGGGGGACCTACGAGCAGTACTTC.

The chain links TRBV18 to TRBJ2-2, with D maybe TRBD1 (5 bases). The V gene lost 3 bases and the J gene lost 0 bases, with 14 bases spanning the gap. Per germline, CDR1 KGHSH and CDR2 LQKENI. This CDR3 has 17 residues. The CDR3 sequence is CASSPPTAGSNTGELFF. The CDR3 nucleotides read TGTGCCAGCTCACCCCCAACGGCAGGGTCGAACACCGGGGAGCTGTTTTTT.